This T cell receptor beta chain was recovered during a study of blood T cell repertoires in COVID-19. Study summary: Spain, Italy and the United States supplied samples that represented acute and convalescent COVID-19.

Study members were between about 18 and 90 years old and lived in roughly 24 US regions. Cohort assignment relied on participant-reported clinical history. V shed 4 bases and J 2 bases; nucleotides not matched to a gene: 8. CDR3 length: 16 amino acids. The germline gives CDR1 MNHEY, CDR2 SMNVEV (reference sequence). Method: immunoSEQ multiplex PCR; TCRdb's copy keeps in-frame clones and lacks some. The data show roughly 240,000 clones, with 86% seen just once and 2% to 2.5% held by the top ten. The V call is TRBV27, the J call TRBJ2-1; 7 bases match TRBD1. Sequenced material: PBMCs or T cells enriched from blood (not recorded which). The origin of this receptor is a woman between 50 and 59 years old who had recovered from COVID-19. CDR3 in amino acids: CASSSIRQGTYNEQFF. The DNA for the CDR3 is TGTGCCAGCAGTTCCATTCGACAGGGTACCTACAATGAGCAGTTCTTC.